Each of the 13 T cell receptor beta chains below was sequenced from the same sample in a study of T cells in localized non-small cell lung cancer. Using immunoSEQ multiplex PCR, the repertoire was profiled, and TCRdb retains in-frame clones only, with some absent. The profile shows about 28,000 clones, about 90% of them singletons. Here the sequenced sample was peripheral blood, taken before any cancer treatment. The receptors originated from a woman aged 40-75 years with stage I lung adenocarcinoma.

J is TRBJ1-5 and V is TRBV21-1; the table gives TRBD1 as D, unverified against the DNA. TRBV21-1 constitutes a pseudogene. CDR3 length: 17 amino acids. CDR3 amino acids: CASSKPRDRYSNQPQHF. The CDR3 DNA is TGTGCCAGCAGCAAACCCCGGGACAGATATAGCAATCAGCCCCAGCATTTT.

This chain uses TRBV19 with TRBJ2-2, with 8 bases fitting TRBD1. This CDR3 has 20 residues. Trimming removed 5 bases from V and 5 bases from J; junction bases left unmatched: 22. The V gene's germline CDR1 is LNHDA and CDR2 SQIVND (reference sequence). CDR3 amino acids: CASSPERGQDFIPFTGELFF. DNA for the CDR3: TGTGCCAGTAGTCCGGAGAGGGGACAGGATTTTATCCCGTTTACCGGGGAGCTGTTTTTT.

The V call is TRBV6-5, the J call TRBJ2-2; D gene uncertain. This CDR3 region has 15 residues. V lost 2 bases to trimming and J lost 0 bases, with 7 bases between them. The V gene's germline CDR1 is MNHEY and CDR2 SVGAGI. CDR3: CASSYLRANTGELFF. The CDR3 nucleotides are TGTGCCAGCAGTTACCTTCGAGCGAACACCGGGGAGCTGTTTTTT.

The J gene is TRBJ2-7, the V gene TRBV28; D is unclear. Germline loops: CDR1 MDHEN, CDR2 SYDVKM. V dropped 3 bases and J dropped 0 bases, with 6 bases sitting between them. The CDR3 extends over 13 amino acids. CDR3 bases: TGTGCCAGCAGTTTTGGCGGCTCCTACGAGCAGTACTTC. As protein: CASSFGGSYEQYF.

The V and J genes are TRBV16 and TRBJ1-4; TRBD1 agrees at 8 bases. Germline V gene data show CDR1 as KGHSY and CDR2 as FQNENV. The V segment lost 0 bases and the J segment 8 bases; nucleotides outside the gene matches: 8. The CDR3 consists of 16 residues. The CDR3 coding sequence is TGTGCCAGCAGCCAATCGGCTCAGGGGGCAGGAGAAAAACTGTTTTTT. Protein: CASSQSAQGAGEKLFF.

Comment on this clone: The junction differs from germline at one of its ends, possibly a read error. The chain recombines TRBV2 with TRBJ1-1; 8 bases are shared with TRBD1. Germline V gene sequence: CDR1 SNHLY, CDR2 FYNNEI. The CDR3 runs to 15 residues. The CDR3 spells CASSEDRGRGTEAFF. DNA for the CDR3: TGTGCCAGCAGCGAAGACAGGGGCAGGGGCACTGAAGCTTTCTTT. Full variable domain (remainder filled in from reference TRBV2 and TRBJ1-1): EPEVTQTPSHQVTQMGQEVILRCVPISNHLYFYWYRQILGQKVEFLVSFYNNEISEKSEIFDDQFSVERPDGSNFTLKIRSTKLEDSAMYFCASSEDRGRGTEAFFGQGTRLTVV.

The chain has TRBV7-2 and TRBJ2-2; D perhaps matches TRBD2 (5 bases). Trimming stripped 7 bases from V and 6 bases from J, with 21 bases between. This CDR3 has 16 amino acids. From germline, CDR1 is SGHTA and CDR2 FQGNSA. CDR3 loop: CASTRSGGSTAGELFF. CDR3 nucleotide sequence: TGTGCCAGCACCCGGTCCGGCGGGTCAACGGCCGGGGAGCTGTTTTTT.

The rearrangement joins TRBV27 to TRBJ2-3; 12 positions match TRBD2. The V segment lost 5 bases and the J segment 4 bases; nucleotides outside the gene matches: 10. Germline V lookup: CDR1 MNHEY, CDR2 SMNVEV (reference sequence). The CDR3 loop spans 17 amino acids. DNA of the CDR3: TGTGCCAGCAGTCTCCGCCCCCTAGCGGGGGGGGCAGATACGCAGTATTTT. Amino acids: CASSLRPLAGGADTQYF.

The sample holds a few counts of this clone. Other DNA sequences in this sample translate to the same CDR3. V gene TRBV12-5 combines with J gene TRBJ2-2; 7 bases agree with TRBD1. Per germline, CDR1 LGHNT and CDR2 FRNRAP. This CDR3 is built from 19 residues. V gave up 5 bases and J gave up 5 bases; unmatched junction bases: 20. CDR3 protein: CASGPTERTDRAKTGELFF. The CDR3 coding sequence is TGTGCTAGTGGTCCCACCGAACGTACCGACAGGGCAAAAACCGGGGAGCTGTTTTTT.

This clone was recorded only once. The chain employs TRBV7-2 and TRBJ1-6; D is unresolved. The length of the CDR3 is 18 residues. Germline V gene sequence: CDR1 SGHTA, CDR2 FQGNSA. Trimming removed 5 bases at V and 0 bases at J, with 17 bases between. CDR3 bases: TGTGCCAGCAGCCTTTACCCGGGCGGAAGCTCCTATAATTCACCCCTCCACTTT. This codes for CASSLYPGGSSYNSPLHF.

The chain links TRBV7-8 to TRBJ1-4, with D possibly matching TRBD1 (6 bases). The CDR3 runs 15 residues. Germline V lookup: CDR1 SGHVS, CDR2 FQNEAQ. The V end lost 4 bases, the J end lost 3 bases, and 12 bases lay between the germline ends. CDR3 coding DNA: TGTGCCAGCAGCTGGCAGGGGCCCTCTAATGAAAAACTGTTTTTT. Its protein is CASSWQGPSNEKLFF.

V gene TRBV5-1 combines with J gene TRBJ1-1; D ambiguous. Germline loops: CDR1 SGHRS, CDR2 YFSETQ. This CDR3 has 13 residues. Trimming pared 5 bases from V and 4 bases from J, leaving 12 bases between. The CDR3 bases are TGCGCCAGCAGTCGGGTGGGAGGCACTGAAGCTTTCTTT. Translation gives CASSRVGGTEAFF.

CDR3 in DNA: TGTGCCAGCAGTCCAATTCAGGGGATCTCTGAAGCTTTCTTT. Residues: CASSPIQGISEAFF. The rearrangement uses TRBV6-5 and TRBJ1-1; D possibly corresponds to TRBD1 (6 bases). This CDR3 contains 14 residues. Trimming removed 5 bases at V and 6 bases at J, with 16 bases between. Germline values: CDR1 MNHEY, CDR2 SVGAGI.